This paragraph covers one T cell receptor beta chain sequence. Its antigen is undetermined. Germline loops: CDR1 SGHAT, CDR2 FQNNGV. V was pared by 2 bases and J by 6 bases, with 16 bases between. The CDR3 is made up of 16 amino acids. TCRdb re-called the RT-PCR reads through MiXCR, storing one row per CDR3 protein. Of about 480,000 distinct CDR3 sequences listed, 9.5% to 13% were seen once; the top ten hold roughly 12%. This entry is derived from a study of response to subunit inactivated influenza vaccine. Overall study results and limits: Each seasonal influenza vaccination, the authors suggested, recruits few new T cells.

This specimen consisted of PBMCs from blood, obtained 45 days after vaccination. This chain connects TRBV11-2 to TRBJ1-4; perhaps TRBD1 as D (5 bases). The origin of this receptor is a man aged 45 to 65 who received an inactivated influenza vaccine. For the CDR3, the DNA is TGTGCCAGCAGCTTAACAATGAGGGGCGTCGATGAAAAACTGTTTTTT. Translation gives CASSLTMRGVDEKLFF.